Only one count was recorded for the clone carrying this T cell receptor (beta chain). The sample is drawn from a study of control samples from healthy donors and cancer patients. Produced via immunoSEQ multiplex PCR; TCRdb's table is partial and in-frame only. The table records 90,000 to 150,000 clones, 88% of them present only once. The clonotype comes from a man between 40 and 49 years old in good health. Sequencing was done on a sample of blood.

As DNA, the CDR3 is TGTGCCAGCCAAGGTGTGAACACTGAAGCTTTCTTT. This translates into CASQGVNTEAFF. This chain connects TRBV3-1 (or the pseudogene TRBV3-2) to TRBJ1-1, with D hard to call. CDR1 is LGHDT, CDR2 YNNKEL, per germline (reference sequence). This CDR3 region has 12 residues. V lost 8 bases and J lost 0, with 7 bases in between.